The 13 T cell receptor beta chains given below trace back to one sample, sequenced in a study of blood T cell repertoires in COVID-19. The data were produced by immunoSEQ multiplex PCR, yet TCRdb's version contains in-frame clones alone and is incomplete. Of about 320,000 clones in the sample, 87% are singletons; the top ten hold approximately 5%. Sequenced input: PBMCs or T cells enriched from blood (not recorded which). These receptors were obtained from a young woman who had recovered from COVID-19.

The chain recombines TRBV14 with TRBJ1-4; no firm D call. Germline V gene data show CDR1 as SGHDN and CDR2 as FVKESK. The CDR3 is 13 residues long. Deletions cut 2 bases from V and 8 bases from J, with 9 bases between. In DNA form, the CDR3 reads TGTGCCAGCAGCCAACTACCGGGGGAAAAACTGTTTTTT. It specifies CASSQLPGEKLFF.

The chain uses TRBV4-1 and TRBJ1-5; no reliable D call. V dropped 0 bases and J dropped 4 bases, with 13 bases sitting between them. Germline CDR1 and CDR2: MGHRA and YSYEKL. CDR3 size: 16 residues. The CDR3 nucleotides are TGCGCCAGCAGCCAAGATGGGCAGGTACCAAATCAGCCCCAGCATTTT. Protein product: CASSQDGQVPNQPQHF.

A single count supports this clone. The CDR3 bases are TGTGCCAGCAGCTTAAACCAGGCCAATGAGCAGTTCTTC. It is translated as CASSLNQANEQFF. This chain connects TRBV7-3 to TRBJ2-1, with D unclear. In germline, CDR1 is SGHTA, CDR2 FQGTGA. This CDR3 has 13 amino acids. The germline V and J ends were trimmed by 1 base and 6 bases, with 7 bases remaining between them.

The chain uses TRBV19 and TRBJ1-6, with no clear D. V was shortened by 3 bases and J by 7 bases, with 13 bases between the two germline ends. The CDR3 has 15 amino acids. Germline V CDR1 and CDR2: LNHDA, SQIVND (reference sequence). CDR3 residues: CASSIVSPGNSPLHF. In DNA form, the CDR3 reads TGTGCCAGTAGTATCGTGTCCCCGGGGAATTCACCCCTCCACTTT.

This clone has more than one count but fewer than ten. V is TRBV6-5 and J is TRBJ1-6, with unresolved D. The CDR3 extends over 12 amino acids. V was trimmed by 2 bases and J by 7 bases, leaving 3 bases between them. CDR1 MNHEY and CDR2 SVGAGI come from the germline V gene. The CDR3 DNA reads TGTGCCAGCAGTTACCCGAATTCACCCCTCCACTTT. Translation gives CASSYPNSPLHF.

The rearrangement uses TRBV11-2 and TRBJ1-6; 7 bases line up with TRBD1. CDR3 length: 17 amino acids. After removal of 0 bases from V and 4 bases from J, the junction contained 6 bases not matched to a gene. Germline V CDR1 and CDR2: SGHAT, FQNNGV. Written as DNA, the CDR3 is TGTGCCAGCAGCTTAGAGTTAGGGACAGTTTATAATTCACCCCTCCACTTT. This translates into CASSLELGTVYNSPLHF.

The V call is TRBV14, the J call TRBJ1-1, with D hard to call. The germline V gene has CDR1 SGHDN and CDR2 FVKESK. Trimming left V 1 base short and J 3 bases short, with 12 bases between. This CDR3 comprises 15 residues. The CDR3 loop reads CASSQVRGRYTEAFF. As DNA, the CDR3 is TGTGCCAGCAGCCAAGTCCGCGGCCGATACACTGAAGCTTTCTTT.

V is TRBV5-1 and J is TRBJ2-3; TRBD1 matches at 9 bases. V lost 3 bases and J lost 8; bases outside the gene matches: 10. CDR3 length: 15 residues. Germline V gene lookup returns CDR1 SGHRS and CDR2 YFSETQ. The CDR3 DNA follows: TGCGCCAGCAGCTCGGGACAGGGAGGTCCCGGTACGCAGTATTTT. It translates to CASSSGQGGPGTQYF. Drawing the rest from reference TRBV5-1 and TRBJ2-3, the complete variable domain is KAGVTQTPRYLIKTRGQQVTLSCSPISGHRSVSWYQQTPGQGLQFLFEYFSETQRNKGNFPGRFSGRQFSNSRSEMNVSTLELGDSALYLCASSSGQGGPGTQYFGPGTRLTVL.

This chain links TRBV15 with TRBJ1-1; maybe TRBD1 (5 bases). V lost 8 bases and J lost 4, with 20 bases in between. CDR3 length equals 15 residues. CDR1 LNHNV and CDR2 YYDKDF come from the germline V gene (reference sequence). The CDR3 sequence is CATSRPADRATEAFF. The CDR3 nucleotides are TGTGCCACCTCGAGGCCAGCAGACAGAGCCACTGAAGCTTTCTTT.

This chain connects TRBV7-3 to TRBJ1-6; D is perhaps TRBD1 (6 bases). CDR1 and CDR2 (germline): SGHTA, FQGTGA. The CDR3 is made up of 14 amino acids. With 0 bases removed from V and 10 bases from J, the gap between germline ends came to 10 bases. The CDR3 is CASSLTGGYSPLHF. DNA for the CDR3: TGTGCCAGCAGCTTAACAGGGGGTTACTCACCCCTCCACTTT.

This chain connects TRBV30 to TRBJ2-7; TRBD1 matches 10 bases. Per the germline V gene, CDR1 is GTSNPN and CDR2 is SVGIG (reference sequence). With 2 bases clipped from V and 5 bases from J, the junction kept 3 bases outside the gene matches. The CDR3 loop spans 13 amino acids. The CDR3 DNA sequence: TGTGCCTGGAGTTGGGACAGGGGTAACGAGCAGTACTTC. Its protein is CAWSWDRGNEQYF.

This CDR3 is CASSSDGTASYEQYF. CDR3 nucleotides: TGCGCCAGCAGCTCCGACGGGACAGCCTCCTACGAGCAGTACTTC. This chain uses TRBV5-1 with TRBJ2-7; 7 nucleotides match TRBD1. The CDR3 is 15 amino acids. Germline CDR1 is SGHRS and CDR2 is YFSETQ. Trimming took 3 bases from V and 0 from J; bases not matched to a gene: 6.

The rearrangement uses TRBV7-9 and TRBJ2-7; D gene uncertain. Germline CDR1 SEHNR, CDR2 FQNEAQ (reference sequence). The length of the CDR3 is 17 residues. Deletions cut 2 bases from V and 0 bases from J, with 17 bases between. CDR3 bases: TGTGCCAGCAGCTTAAACCCCCCGCCAGGCCGCTCCTACGAGCAGTACTTC. Protein: CASSLNPPPGRSYEQYF.